The rows below give T cell receptor beta chains drawn from one sample of a study of graft-versus-host responses after intestinal transplantation. Clones were read by immunoSEQ multiplex PCR, and TCRdb kept only the in-frame ones, dropping some. The sample has fewer than 100,000 clones; 86% are singletons. Source: PBMCs, taken 255 days after intestinal transplant. These receptors were collected from a human patient who received an intestinal transplant, so some T cells may come from the graft donor. Both conserved end residues are part of each CDR3. The order of the fields is V gene, J gene, D gene, clone size, CDR3 protein, CDR3 DNA. A D gene is named only where the DNA matches it firmly. Clone size appears in some rows only: once, few, many, or a class for an expanded clone.

V gene: TRBV2
J gene: TRBJ2-5
D gene: TRBD2
clone size: .
CDR3 protein: CASSGRGGIQETQYF
CDR3 DNA: TGTGCCAGCAGTGGGCGGGGGGGGATCCAAGAGACCCAGTACTTC

V gene: TRBV6-1
J gene: TRBJ2-7
D gene: .
clone size: .
CDR3 protein: CASSEFRWYEQYF
CDR3 DNA: TGTGCCAGCAGCGAATTTCGGTGGTACGAGCAGTACTTC

V gene: TRBV19
J gene: TRBJ1-1
D gene: TRBD1
clone size: .
CDR3 protein: CASSPQTGGGTEAFF
CDR3 DNA: TGTGCCAGTAGTCCTCAGACAGGGGGAGGCACTGAAGCTTTCTTT

V gene: TRBV9
J gene: TRBJ1-4
D gene: .
clone size: .
CDR3 protein: CASSSSGGGGEKLFF
CDR3 DNA: TGTGCCAGCAGCTCTTCCGGTGGGGGGGGTGAAAAACTGTTTTTT

V gene: TRBV5-1
J gene: TRBJ1-1
D gene: .
clone size: .
CDR3 protein: CASSLEGTEAFF
CDR3 DNA: TGCGCCAGCAGCTTGGAAGGGACTGAAGCTTTCTTT

V gene: TRBV7-2
J gene: TRBJ2-7
D gene: .
clone size: few
CDR3 protein: CASSTRATYEQYF
CDR3 DNA: TGTGCCAGCAGCACCAGGGCAACCTACGAGCAGTACTTC

V gene: TRBV10-1
J gene: TRBJ2-1
D gene: TRBD2
clone size: .
CDR3 protein: CASSFTSGGDEQFF
CDR3 DNA: TGCGCCAGCAGCTTTACTAGCGGGGGTGATGAGCAGTTCTTC

V gene: TRBV4-2
J gene: TRBJ1-5
D gene: TRBD1
clone size: .
CDR3 protein: CASSYGQGNQPQHF
CDR3 DNA: TGTGCCAGCAGTTATGGACAGGGCAATCAGCCCCAGCATTTT

V gene: TRBV6-5
J gene: TRBJ1-3
D gene: .
clone size: few
CDR3 protein: CASSYGNTIYF
CDR3 DNA: TGTGCCAGCAGCTATGGGAACACCATATATTTT

V gene: TRBV5-1
J gene: TRBJ2-2
D gene: .
clone size: .
CDR3 protein: CASSLNTGELFF
CDR3 DNA: TGCGCCAGCAGCTTAAACACCGGGGAGCTGTTTTTT

V gene: TRBV7-2
J gene: TRBJ1-2
D gene: TRBD1
clone size: .
CDR3 protein: CASSFRTGGGGYTF
CDR3 DNA: TGTGCCAGCAGCTTCCGGACAGGGGGAGGTGGCTACACCTTC

V gene: TRBV15
J gene: TRBJ2-5
D gene: TRBD1
clone size: once
CDR3 protein: CATSRDGTALETQYF
CDR3 DNA: TGTGCCACCAGCAGAGATGGGACAGCCCTAGAGACCCAGTACTTC

V gene: TRBV19
J gene: TRBJ1-6
D gene: .
clone size: .
CDR3 protein: CASKQIDNSPLHF
CDR3 DNA: TGTGCCAGTAAACAGATAGATAATTCACCCCTCCACTTT

V gene: TRBV7-9
J gene: TRBJ1-1
D gene: .
clone size: .
CDR3 protein: CASSPAHTEAFF
CDR3 DNA: TGTGCCAGCAGCCCGGCCCACACTGAAGCTTTCTTT

V gene: TRBV20-1
J gene: TRBJ1-2
D gene: .
clone size: .
CDR3 protein: CSARESSSYTF
CDR3 DNA: TGCAGTGCTAGAGAATCGAGCAGCTACACCTTC

V gene: TRBV5-7
J gene: TRBJ1-5
D gene: .
clone size: .
CDR3 protein: CASSLVSEQQDQPQHF
CDR3 DNA: TGTGCCAGCAGCTTGGTGTCCGAACAGCAGGATCAGCCCCAGCATTTT